A single sample is the source of the 17 T cell receptor beta chains below, sequenced in a study of T-cell reconstitution after alpha-beta-depleted transplantation in children. Using unique molecular identifiers, the investigators prepared the TCRbeta library. TCRdb fed the PCR reads into MiXCR, producing one record per CDR3 protein. The data hold hundreds of thousands of distinct CDR3 sequences, with about 17% observed a single time. The material was PBMCs, mostly from graft donor cells, obtained 360 days after TCRalphabeta/CD19-depleted stem cell transplant. The receptors derive from a boy in the first two years of life who had a stem cell transplant for Wiskott-Aldrich syndrome, so the T cells may come from the graft donor.

This clonotype was counted only a few times. The chain combines TRBV11-2 with TRBJ2-1; 13 bases agree with TRBD2. The length of the CDR3 is 18 residues. Germline CDR1 and CDR2: SGHAT and FQNNGV. Trimming at V came to 4 bases and at J to 4 bases, leaving 10 bases not matched to a gene. CDR3 bases: TGTGCCAGCAGCTCACCTGGAAGGACTAGCGGGAGTTACAATGAGCAGTTCTTC. Translating it yields CASSSPGRTSGSYNEQFF.

The J gene is TRBJ2-1, the V gene TRBV12-3 or TRBV12-4; D possibly matches TRBD1 or TRBD2 (5 bases each). This CDR3 is 15 amino acids long. V was clipped by 5 bases and J by 2 bases, with 13 bases between them. The CDR3 loop reads CASSPPGAAYNEQFF. The CDR3 DNA reads TGTGCCAGCAGTCCCCCCGGGGCAGCCTACAATGAGCAGTTCTTC.

The chain recombines TRBV5-1 with TRBJ2-1; possible D gene TRBD2, 6 bases. CDR3 length equals 15 residues. V was cut by 4 bases and J by 7 bases, with 18 bases left in between. The germline CDR1 and CDR2 sequences are SGHRS and YFSETQ. CDR3 DNA: TGCGCCAGCAGCCCGGATGCGGCGGGAAAGAATGAGCAGTTCTTC. This sequence encodes CASSPDAAGKNEQFF.

This clonotype occurred a few times. The rearrangement links TRBV29-1 to TRBJ2-3; the D gene could be TRBD1 or TRBD2 (5 bases each). CDR1 SQVTM and CDR2 ANQGSEA come from the germline V gene. V was pared by 7 bases and J by 2 bases, with 13 bases between. The CDR3 has 13 residues. CDR3 coding DNA: TGCAGCGCTCGGGGCTTGTACACAGATACGCAGTATTTT. It yields the protein CSARGLYTDTQYF.

In this sample, this clonotype turned up a few times. At one end, the junction sequence differs from germline, possibly due to a read error. The J gene is TRBJ2-7, the V gene TRBV7-9; tentatively, D is TRBD1 or TRBD2 (5 bases each). The CDR3 spans 13 residues. The germline CDR1 and CDR2 sequences are SEHNR and FQNEAQ (reference sequence). The CDR3 DNA reads TGTGCCAGCAGTACTAATGGGGTATGGGACCCGCACTTC. Translation gives CASSTNGVWDPHF.

This chain joins TRBV7-9 and TRBJ2-2; 8 positions match TRBD2. The V gene end was trimmed by 2 bases and the J gene end by 4 bases; junction bases not matched to a gene: 6. There are 16 residues in the CDR3. Per germline, CDR1 SEHNR and CDR2 FQNEAQ (reference sequence). The CDR3 region has the DNA TGTGCCAGCAGCTTATACCTAGCGGGCCGCACCGGGGAGCTGTTTTTT. Amino acid sequence: CASSLYLAGRTGELFF.

The chain carries TRBV18 and TRBJ2-1; the match to TRBD2 covers 7 bases. With V trimmed by 4 bases and J by 6 bases, 6 bases remained unmatched. The CDR3 has 14 amino acids. Germline CDR1 and CDR2: KGHSH and LQKENI. CDR3 DNA sequence: TGTGCCAGCTCACTAGCTTCTAGCGGCAATGAGCAGTTCTTC. Amino acid sequence: CASSLASSGNEQFF.

The rearrangement links TRBV7-2 to TRBJ2-7; TRBD1 agrees at 8 bases. Germline-derived CDR1 and CDR2 are SGHTA and FQGNSA. The V and J ends lost 2 bases and 6 bases, in that order; junction bases with no gene match: 9. The CDR3 covers 15 residues. The CDR3 DNA reads as TGTGCCAGCAGCTTAACCCCTCAACAGGGGGGCGAGCAGTACTTC. Its translation is CASSLTPQQGGEQYF.

This clonotype was observed a handful of times. The J gene is TRBJ2-2, the V gene TRBV27; D unresolved. The length of the CDR3 is 14 residues. CDR1 and CDR2 (germline): MNHEY, SMNVEV (reference sequence). Trimming shortened V by 1 base and J by 4 bases, and 7 bases separated the two germline ends. CDR3 protein: CASSLYSSTGELFF. The CDR3 nucleotides are TGTGCCAGCAGTTTATATAGTTCCACCGGGGAGCTGTTTTTT.

Only a few counts were recorded for this clonotype. The chain joins TRBV12-3 or TRBV12-4 to TRBJ2-7, with TRBD1 identical over 11 bases. This CDR3 comprises 14 residues. V trimming: 6 bases; J trimming: 4 bases; junction bases outside the gene matches: 5. CDR3 nucleotides: TGTGCCAGCAGGATTGGACAGGGGGCTTACGAGCAGTACTTC. Protein: CASRIGQGAYEQYF.

The table lists this clonotype with a few counts. The gene calls are TRBV21-1 and TRBJ2-7; the table's D call TRBD1 went unverified against the DNA. TRBV21-1 is shown as a pseudogene. CDR3 length: 20 residues. CDR3: CASSKEAAGEFRDNSYEQYF. CDR3 sequence (DNA): TGTGCCAGCAGCAAAGAGGCGGCCGGGGAATTTCGGGACAACTCCTACGAGCAGTACTTC.

This chain joins TRBV24-1 and TRBJ2-3; D unclear. Germline V gives CDR1 KGHDR, CDR2 SFDVKD. The V gene lost 4 bases and the J gene lost 4 bases, with 5 bases spanning the gap. There are 12 residues in the CDR3. CDR3 loop: CATSENADTQYF. CDR3 DNA sequence: TGTGCCACCAGTGAGAACGCAGATACGCAGTATTTT.

This clonotype was seen a few times. The chain carries TRBV29-1 and TRBJ2-7, with a tentative D call TRBD2 (5 bases). From germline, CDR1 is SQVTM and CDR2 ANQGSEA. The germline V and J ends were trimmed by 8 bases and 2 bases, with 19 bases remaining between them. The CDR3 has 14 residues. CDR3: CSPYLEASPYEQYF. CDR3 sequence (DNA): TGCAGCCCCTATTTGGAGGCCTCCCCCTACGAGCAGTACTTC.

This chain joins TRBV11-2 and TRBJ2-2; 9 nucleotides agree with TRBD2. V was pared by 2 bases and J by 0 bases, with 7 bases of the junction left unmatched. The CDR3 length is 18 residues. In germline, CDR1 is SGHAT, CDR2 FQNNGV. The CDR3 region has the DNA TGTGCCAGCAGCTTAAAAGCGGGAGGTTTTTCGAACACCGGGGAGCTGTTTTTT. This encodes CASSLKAGGFSNTGELFF.

The V call is TRBV11-2, the J call TRBJ2-7; weak D call: TRBD2 (6 bases). CDR1 is SGHAT and CDR2 is FQNNGV in the germline V gene. There are 16 residues in the CDR3. The V end lost 4 bases, the J end lost 4 bases, and 20 bases lay between the germline ends. The CDR3 bases are TGTGCCAGCAGCTCCCATTCCTGGGGGGTAAGGTACGAGCAGTACTTC. Translation: CASSSHSWGVRYEQYF.

The chain is built from TRBV6-2 or TRBV6-3 and TRBJ2-2, with 11 bases aligning to TRBD2. The CDR3 totals 15 residues. V gave up 6 bases and J gave up 5 bases; unmatched junction bases: 5. Germline values: CDR1 MNHEY, CDR2 SVGEGT. This CDR3 reads CASSGRLAGTGELFF. As DNA, the CDR3 is TGTGCCAGCAGCGGGCGACTAGCGGGGACCGGGGAGCTGTTTTTT.

This clonotype was observed a few times. V usage is TRBV25-1 and J usage is TRBJ2-2, with D tentatively TRBD1 (6 bases). The V gene's germline CDR1 is MGHDK and CDR2 SYGVNS. This CDR3 has 17 amino acids. The ends were cut back, 5 bases at V and 4 bases at J, with 20 bases in the middle. CDR3 sequence reads: CASSPLWSSRGTGELFF. In nucleotides, the CDR3 is TGTGCCAGCAGTCCCCTTTGGAGTAGCAGGGGCACCGGGGAGCTGTTTTTT.